This TCR beta chain appears in the sequencing data of a study of control samples from healthy donors and cancer patients. Sequenced by immunoSEQ multiplex PCR; TCRdb stores in-frame clones only, minus some. The top ten clones hold about an eighth of a sample with 250,000 to 300,000 clones, roughly 80% of them seen once. The CDR3 spans 14 residues. CDR1 and CDR2 from the germline V gene are LGHDT and YNNKEL (reference sequence). The V end was cut by 4 bases, the J end by 6 bases, with 16 bases between. The clonotype originates from a woman aged 60-75 years with lung cancer. Source material: PBMCs. The chain employs TRBV3-1 (or the pseudogene TRBV3-2) and TRBJ2-7, with D perhaps matching TRBD2 (6 bases). CDR3 sequence: CASSRLATEVEQYF. The CDR3 DNA reads TGTGCCAGCAGCCGTCTAGCGACCGAGGTCGAGCAGTACTTC.